Listed here are 21 T cell receptor beta chains from one sample, sequenced in a study of blood T cell repertoires in COVID-19. Sequencing was performed with immunoSEQ multiplex PCR; in TCRdb, only in-frame clones are kept and a portion is missing. The sample has a few hundred thousand clones; about 81% are singletons. Sequenced: PBMCs or T cells enriched from blood (not recorded which). The source of these receptors is a man in his forties or fifties who had recovered from COVID-19.

This sequence joins TRBV18 and TRBJ1-2; D call uncertain. The V end lost 4 bases, the J end lost 5 bases, and 20 bases lay between the germline ends. The CDR3 extends over 16 amino acids. CDR1 is KGHSH, CDR2 LQKENI, per germline. CDR3 coding DNA: TGTGCCAGCTCACGCCTCCTGGGGAGGGTGATATATGGCTACACCTTC. This sequence encodes CASSRLLGRVIYGYTF.

The CDR3 DNA is TGCGCCAGCAGCTTGGCCCTAGAGAGATACAATGAGCAGTTCTTC. Amino acids: CASSLALERYNEQFF. The chain combines TRBV5-1 with TRBJ2-1; D gene ambiguous. CDR1 and CDR2 (germline): SGHRS, YFSETQ. This CDR3 comprises 15 residues. The V gene lost 0 bases and the J gene lost 4 bases, with 11 bases spanning the gap. The variable domain in full, with the rest retrieved from reference TRBV5-1 and TRBJ2-1, is KAGVTQTPRYLIKTRGQQVTLSCSPISGHRSVSWYQQTPGQGLQFLFEYFSETQRNKGNFPGRFSGRQFSNSRSEMNVSTLELGDSALYLCASSLALERYNEQFFGPGTRLTVL.

This clone appeared a few times. The rearrangement links TRBV13 to TRBJ1-4, with 8 bases lining up with TRBD1. There are 15 residues in the CDR3. V was clipped by 4 bases and J by 4 bases; unmatched bases: 5. Germline CDR1 and CDR2: PRHDT and FYEKMQ (reference sequence). The DNA for the CDR3 is TGTGCCAGCAGCTATGGGACAGGATTTAATGAAAAACTGTTTTTT. Encoded protein: CASSYGTGFNEKLFF.

The gene calls are TRBV18 and TRBJ1-1; tentative D call: TRBD1 (5 bases). The CDR3 runs to 13 residues. Looked up from germline, CDR1 is KGHSH and CDR2 is LQKENI. The V gene lost 6 bases and the J gene lost 2 bases, with 10 bases spanning the gap. The CDR3 spells CASSKGINTEAFF. The DNA for the CDR3 is TGTGCCAGCTCCAAGGGGATTAACACTGAAGCTTTCTTT.

V is TRBV6-5 and J is TRBJ1-6, with no clear D. The CDR3 is 13 residues long. Trimming removed 6 bases from V and 7 bases from J, with 10 bases in between. Germline CDR1 and CDR2: MNHEY and SVGAGI. The CDR3 loop reads CASRFSGNSPLHF. The CDR3 region has the DNA TGTGCCAGCAGGTTCAGCGGCAATTCACCCCTCCACTTT.

Note on this clone: Other DNA sequences of this sample code for an identical CDR3. This chain joins TRBV30 and TRBJ1-2; D gene ambiguous. The germline CDR1 and CDR2 sequences are GTSNPN and SVGIG (reference sequence). The germline V and J ends were trimmed by 0 bases and 0 bases, with 5 bases remaining between them. The CDR3 sequence is 13 residues long. The CDR3 spells CAWSVQSNYGYTF. CDR3 sequence (DNA): TGTGCCTGGAGTGTACAGTCTAACTATGGCTACACCTTC.

The chain joins TRBV19 to TRBJ1-2; D is undetermined. Germline V gene sequence: CDR1 LNHDA, CDR2 SQIVND (reference sequence). This CDR3 comprises 20 residues. Trimming cost V 6 bases and J 0 bases, with 29 bases left between them. CDR3 amino acids: CASSPSLGRTGTSANYGYTF. The CDR3 DNA reads as TGTGCCAGTAGCCCCTCCCTCGGAAGGACGGGAACTTCAGCTAACTATGGCTACACCTTC.

This rearrangement joins TRBV7-9 to TRBJ1-4, with 7 positions matching TRBD1. In germline, CDR1 is SEHNR, CDR2 FQNEAQ (reference sequence). V was pared by 4 bases and J by 7 bases, with 9 bases of the junction left unmatched. The CDR3 runs 15 residues. The CDR3: CASSSEQGRGEKLFF. CDR3 bases: TGTGCCAGCAGCTCAGAACAGGGGAGAGGTGAAAAACTGTTTTTT.

This clone was recorded a few times. This chain joins TRBV7-3 and TRBJ2-7, with 7 bases matching TRBD1. V lost 1 base to trimming and J lost 1 base; unmatched junction nucleotides: 7. Germline-derived CDR1 and CDR2 are SGHTA and FQGTGA. This CDR3 is built from 16 residues. CDR3: CASSLIGDRVSYEQYF. In DNA form, the CDR3 reads TGTGCCAGCAGCTTAATTGGTGACAGGGTTTCCTACGAGCAGTACTTC.

This clone appeared once. This sequence joins TRBV6-4 and TRBJ1-2; D unclear. This CDR3 is 14 amino acids long. CDR1 MRHNA and CDR2 SNTAGT come from the germline V gene. With 6 bases removed from V and 1 base from J, the gap between germline ends came to 12 bases. DNA of the CDR3: TGTGCCAGCAGCCAAGCCGGTAGTAACTATGGCTACACCTTC. It translates to CASSQAGSNYGYTF.

The genes are TRBV5-1 and TRBJ2-1; 7 bases agree with TRBD1. The germline CDR1 and CDR2 sequences are SGHRS and YFSETQ. With 0 bases clipped from V and 5 bases from J, the junction kept 5 bases outside the gene matches. The CDR3 extends over 15 amino acids. In DNA, the CDR3 is TGCGCCAGCAGCTTGGATGAGGGACAGAACAATGAGCAGTTCTTC. Amino acids: CASSLDEGQNNEQFF. The full variable domain, completed using reference TRBV5-1 and TRBJ2-1, is KAGVTQTPRYLIKTRGQQVTLSCSPISGHRSVSWYQQTPGQGLQFLFEYFSETQRNKGNFPGRFSGRQFSNSRSEMNVSTLELGDSALYLCASSLDEGQNNEQFFGPGTRLTVL.

This chain connects TRBV4-2 to TRBJ2-7; 7 nucleotides match TRBD2. This CDR3 is built from 16 residues. V gave up 4 bases and J gave up 5 bases; unmatched junction bases: 14. Germline loops: CDR1 LGHNA, CDR2 YNFKEQ. The CDR3 here is CASSRQNGGGPHEQYF. The CDR3 DNA is TGTGCCAGCAGCCGACAGAACGGGGGAGGGCCCCACGAGCAGTACTTC.

The rearrangement uses TRBV10-3 and TRBJ1-6; 8 nucleotides agree with TRBD1. Germline CDR1 reads ENHRY; CDR2 reads SYGVKD. Losses at the gene ends were 6 bases for V and 8 bases for J; bases not matched to a gene: 15. The CDR3 extends over 17 amino acids. CDR3 DNA sequence: TGTGCCATCAGGGATGCGGGGACAGGTCCCGGCCATTCACCCCTCCACTTT. As protein: CAIRDAGTGPGHSPLHF.

The chain has TRBV5-4 and TRBJ1-5; 8 bases match TRBD1. The CDR3 covers 14 residues. Per germline, CDR1 SGHNT and CDR2 YYREEE (reference sequence). After removal of 9 bases from V and 2 bases from J, the junction contained 7 bases not matched to a gene. The DNA of the CDR3 is TGTGCCACCAAGGACAGGGAGGGCAATCAGCCCCAGCATTTT. Translation: CATKDREGNQPQHF.

The chain employs TRBV5-1 and TRBJ2-7, with TRBD2 matching 10 bases. This CDR3 contains 15 residues. Trimming cost V 2 bases and J 1 base; bases outside gene matches: 3. Germline V gene data show CDR1 as SGHRS and CDR2 as YFSETQ. DNA of the CDR3: TGCGCCAGCAGCTTTCTAGCGGGAGATTCCTACGAGCAGTACTTC. The encoded protein is CASSFLAGDSYEQYF.

V usage is TRBV12-3 or TRBV12-4 and J usage is TRBJ2-7, with D maybe TRBD1 (6 bases). This CDR3 has 13 residues. Trimming shortened V by 3 bases and J by 6 bases, and 12 bases separated the two germline ends. CDR3 DNA sequence: TGTGCCAGCAGTTTGGGAACAGGGTCCGAGCAGTACTTC. Its protein is CASSLGTGSEQYF.

This clone was seen a few times. The chain has TRBV11-2 and TRBJ2-1; 11 nucleotides agree with TRBD2. Germline lookup yields CDR1 SGHAT and CDR2 FQNNGV. V lost 6 bases to trimming and J lost 4 bases; unmatched junction nucleotides: 11. The CDR3 covers 17 residues. The CDR3 nucleotides read TGTGCCAGCAGTCTTAAACCGGGACTAGCGGTTTACAATGAGCAGTTCTTC. This encodes CASSLKPGLAVYNEQFF.

The gene calls are TRBV5-1 and TRBJ2-3, with 9 bases matching TRBD2. The CDR3 has 16 amino acids. From germline, CDR1 is SGHRS and CDR2 YFSETQ. V lost 0 bases and J lost 2; bases outside the gene matches: 4. The CDR3 sequence is CASSLEASGATDTQYF. The CDR3 DNA reads as TGCGCCAGCAGCTTGGAGGCTAGCGGGGCCACAGATACGCAGTATTTT.

This clone has only a few counts. V and J are TRBV5-1 and TRBJ2-7, with 10 bases lining up with TRBD1. Trimming cost V 2 bases and J 2 bases; bases outside gene matches: 10. Germline V gives CDR1 SGHRS, CDR2 YFSETQ. This CDR3 is 17 amino acids long. The DNA of the CDR3 is TGCGCCAGCAGCTTACTAAGCTCCGGGACAGGGGCCTACGAGCAGTACTTC. Its protein is CASSLLSSGTGAYEQYF.

The chain's CDR3 is CASSQRGDRSVQYF. For the CDR3, the DNA is TGTGCCAGTAGTCAGAGGGGGGACAGGTCGGTTCAGTACTTC. The V and J genes are TRBV19 and TRBJ2-4, with TRBD1 identical over 8 bases. The CDR3 contains 14 residues. Germline CDR1 and CDR2: LNHDA and SQIVND (reference sequence). The trim removed 5 bases at V and 11 bases at J, leaving 11 bases unmatched.

The chain combines TRBV27 with TRBJ1-1, with D tentatively TRBD1 (5 bases). In germline, CDR1 is MNHEY, CDR2 SMNVEV (reference sequence). V lost 6 bases and J 4 bases, leaving 24 bases between the germline ends. The CDR3 is 17 amino acids. The CDR3: CASSEPVSGHIGTEAFF. The CDR3 nucleotides read TGTGCCAGCAGCGAGCCGGTATCTGGACACATTGGCACTGAAGCTTTCTTT.